This T cell receptor beta chain was obtained from a study of T cell responses to AZD1222 COVID-19 vaccine (dated by TCRdb to the early 2020s). Describing the broader study: AZD1222 recipients with second doses at about 4 weeks or about 12 weeks were pooled, because spike-specific TCR depth and breadth did not differ between schedules. TCR sequencing was performed for 230 to 250 trial participants, of whom some 200 were given two doses of AZD1222 and around 25 were given two doses of MenACWY control vaccine. Trial participants were enrolled by age into 18-55, 56-69 and 70-plus year subgroups, with around 140, 26 and 57 TCR-sequenced participants respectively. On the study overall, not on this receptor specifically: Reportedly, close to half of the unique spike-specific TCRs recognized epitopes lying outside the regions that are mutated in the B.1.351 and B.1.1.7 variants. In the small 56-69-year group, the increase in depth fell short of significance, most likely because of low power. Spike-specific TCR breadth and depth rose significantly after two AZD1222 doses compared with day 0 and with MenACWY recipients. Participants were mostly white British, with more females than males. The authors suggested clonal diversity may have been underestimated. Because no day 14 peak-response samples were available, repertoires were characterized only after the peak T cell response. Vaccine-associated CD4 TCRs spanned the whole spike protein, with dominant responses in regions 160-218 and 743-854. Conclusions about previously exposed vaccinees are limited, since just 5 to 7 AZD1222 recipients were seropositive for SARS-CoV-2 at baseline.

The time point label corresponds to: baseline before first vaccination. Vaccinee samples were obtained from the UK trials COV001 and COV002, which included a single-blind randomized controlled phase 2/3 trial of AZD1222 (ChAdOx1 nCoV-19) in healthy adults. Trial participant PBMC samples were collected at day 0 and day 28 after the second dose for TCRbeta chain sequencing. Details on this clone: Its recognized antigen is unknown. Base qualities are not at hand, and no much larger clone is one base apart.

The CDR3 regions of human TCRbeta chains were subjected to immunosequencing. The original methods were these. TCRs in the repertoires were matched against a reference library of SARS-CoV-2-specific TCRs that had been generated with the MIRA antigen-specificity platform. Breadth meant the fraction of unique TCRs that were SARS-CoV-2-associated, whereas depth meant the fraction of total T cells that were SARS-CoV-2-associated. Each spike-specific TCR was assigned to its reactive spike region and to a CD4 or CD8 class using the MIRA data. Log10-transformed breadth and depth values were compared by one-way ANOVA with Sidak's multiple comparisons tests. The immuneACCESS repertoire file appears here via TCRdb, limited to in-frame rearrangements. These files lack a portion of the clones; in checked studies, under half of the deficit traces to unresolved V genes, and the cause of the others is not known. V, J and clone size are those of that table, while D and trimming were read from the DNA. The sample data list approximately 260,000 clones, and over 85% of these were observed just once. Of the sample, around 0.6% falls within the top ten clones.

Compared with germline, V lacks 2 bases and J lacks 9 bases; bases without a gene match: 8. Via the germline V gene, CDR1 is SGHTA and CDR2 FQGNSA. Spanning cysteine to phenylalanine, the CDR3 consists of 15 amino acids. The DNA shown is the 45-base CDR3, in frame from base 1. This chain is built from TRBV7-2 and TRBJ2-1, with 9 bases aligning to TRBD2. This material consisted of peripheral blood, taken on day 0 of AZD1222 vaccination. The receptor's source is an adult in good health. For the CDR3, the sequence is CASSLMSGGLGEQFF. The DNA sequence is TGTGCCAGCAGCTTAATGAGCGGGGGGTTGGGTGAGCAGTTCTTC.